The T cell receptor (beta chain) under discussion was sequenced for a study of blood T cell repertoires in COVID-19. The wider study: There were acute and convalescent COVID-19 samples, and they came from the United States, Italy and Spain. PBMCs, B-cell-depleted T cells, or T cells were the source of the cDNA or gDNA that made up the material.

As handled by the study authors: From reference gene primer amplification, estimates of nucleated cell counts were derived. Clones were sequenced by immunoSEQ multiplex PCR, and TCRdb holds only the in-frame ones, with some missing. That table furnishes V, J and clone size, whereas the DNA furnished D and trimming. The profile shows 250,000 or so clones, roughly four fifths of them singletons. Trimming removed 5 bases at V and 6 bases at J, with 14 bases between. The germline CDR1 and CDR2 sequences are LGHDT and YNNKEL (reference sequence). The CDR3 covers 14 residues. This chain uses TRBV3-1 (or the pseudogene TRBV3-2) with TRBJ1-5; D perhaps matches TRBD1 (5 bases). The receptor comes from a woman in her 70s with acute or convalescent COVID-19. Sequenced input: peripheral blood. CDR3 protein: CASSYGQVGQPQHF. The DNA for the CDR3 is TGTGCCAGCAGCTATGGACAAGTCGGTCAGCCCCAGCATTTT.